This TCR beta chain originates from a study of blood T cell repertoires in COVID-19. About the study: Acute and convalescent COVID-19 specimens originated in the United States, Italy and Spain.

Sequencing used immunoSEQ multiplex PCR; TCRdb keeps in-frame clones, though not all of them. The profile shows around 180,000 clones, roughly 70% of them singletons. This CDR3 region has 14 residues. V was cut by 8 bases and J by 3 bases, with 15 bases left in between. The germline V gene encodes CDR1 SGHRS and CDR2 YFSETQ. The receptor was isolated from a woman of 80 years or more with acute or convalescent COVID-19. The chain links TRBV5-1 to TRBJ2-1; D is possibly TRBD2 (7 bases). The sample comprised peripheral blood. The CDR3 is CASSSGDIYNEQFF. In DNA form, the CDR3 reads TGCGCCAGTTCCAGCGGGGACATCTACAATGAGCAGTTCTTC.